The clone carrying this TCR beta chain has at least ten counts. The sample is drawn from a study of control samples from healthy donors and cancer patients. TCRdb's copy holds only in-frame clones and misses some; the assay was immunoSEQ multiplex PCR. Here the sample spans tens of thousands of clones, 70% to 90% being singletons. With V trimmed by 4 bases and J by 2 bases, 13 bases remained unmatched. This CDR3 is built from 16 residues. CDR1 and CDR2 from the germline V gene are GTSNPN and SVGIG (reference sequence). The material sequenced was blood. This sequence was found in a man aged 25-45 years in good health. The chain carries TRBV30 and TRBJ2-7; 8 bases match TRBD1. CDR3 bases: TGTGCCTGGAAACCCGGGGCGACAGGGGAGCCCTACGAGCAGTACTTC. Translating gives CAWKPGATGEPYEQYF.